Described below is a single T cell receptor (beta chain) sequence and its context. This entry is derived from a study of blood T cell repertoires in COVID-19. The wider study: Samples taken during acute and convalescent COVID-19 were collected in the United States, Italy and Spain. Sample material is recorded as cDNA or gDNA derived from T cells, B-cell-depleted T cells, or PBMCs.

Under the authors' procedure: Nucleated cell number was recorded as an estimate derived from reference gene primer amplification. Sequencing used immunoSEQ multiplex PCR; TCRdb keeps in-frame clones, though not all of them. D and trimming come from the DNA, and the V and J calls and clone size come from that table. This sample has 100,000 to 120,000 clones, with approximately 79% found just once. The CDR3 sequence is 14 residues long. Germline V CDR1 and CDR2: MNHEY, SVGAGI. V lost 0 bases and J lost 5, with 7 bases in between. Sequencing was performed on peripheral blood. The TCR originated in a woman older than 75 with active or convalescent COVID-19. The rearrangement joins TRBV6-5 to TRBJ2-2, with D perhaps matching TRBD2 (6 bases). The CDR3 DNA follows: TGTGCCAGCAGTTACTCGGCGGGGACCGGGGAGCTGTTTTTT. It specifies CASSYSAGTGELFF.